This TCR beta chain was profiled in a study of CD8 T cells in ankylosing spondylitis (dated 2017 in TCRdb). Study-level background: T cell receptor beta repertoires were profiled in healthy donors and ankylosing spondylitis patients so that disease-linked TCR variants could be found. Peripheral blood samples were taken, and synovial fluid was additionally collected from ankylosing spondylitis patients. The full study cohort comprised 25 ankylosing spondylitis patients and some 110 healthy donors. The investigation overall reported the following: Some motif variants had previously been reported in the synovial fluid and blood of reactive arthritis patients, which suggests shared mechanisms of disease initiation. A TCR beta motif made up of several highly homologous amino acid variants appeared to be characteristic of blood from ankylosing spondylitis patients. Significant enrichment of the disease-linked clones was reported in matched synovial fluid samples from ankylosing spondylitis patients. The disease-linked clones had a CD8+ phenotype and were found at relatively low frequencies in peripheral blood.

TCRdb shows the sequencer as Illumina HiSeq 2500. TCR beta libraries were prepared by quantitative 5'-RACE with molecular barcodes. The authors' analysis ran thus. A new computational method, built on a probabilistic model of VDJ rearrangement, was used to identify disease-linked TCR variants. The public sequencing data were trimmed at Q25 with fastp and processed into clonotypes with MiXCR by TCRdb, which kept only in-frame beta chains. Records with the same CDR3 protein are collapsed into one entry carrying the most frequent genes and DNA. In this record, the V and J calls reflect TCRdb's handling and not the investigators' own analysis. The sample data list around 130,000 distinct CDR3 sequences, and about an eighth of these were observed just once. The ten largest clones represent 2.5% to 3.5% of the sample. This clonotype was found many times. Its cognate antigen has yet to be identified. The sample holds no much larger clone one base away, and base qualities are not on file.

From its cysteine to its phenylalanine, the CDR3 spans 13 amino acids. Only CDR3 DNA remains: 39 bases, in frame from the first base. The trim is 1 base for V and 2 bases for J, with a gap of 6 bases between the germline ends. This TCR derives from a female donor with ankylosing spondylitis or in good health (not recorded which). The V and J genes are TRBV12-3 or TRBV12-4 and TRBJ2-7, with an unclear D gene assignment. Sequences were obtained from blood, either unsorted or a sorted T cell fraction (not recorded which). The DNA sequence reads TGTGCCAGCAGTTTAGGCATTACCTACGAGCAGTACTTC. It translates to CASSLGITYEQYF.